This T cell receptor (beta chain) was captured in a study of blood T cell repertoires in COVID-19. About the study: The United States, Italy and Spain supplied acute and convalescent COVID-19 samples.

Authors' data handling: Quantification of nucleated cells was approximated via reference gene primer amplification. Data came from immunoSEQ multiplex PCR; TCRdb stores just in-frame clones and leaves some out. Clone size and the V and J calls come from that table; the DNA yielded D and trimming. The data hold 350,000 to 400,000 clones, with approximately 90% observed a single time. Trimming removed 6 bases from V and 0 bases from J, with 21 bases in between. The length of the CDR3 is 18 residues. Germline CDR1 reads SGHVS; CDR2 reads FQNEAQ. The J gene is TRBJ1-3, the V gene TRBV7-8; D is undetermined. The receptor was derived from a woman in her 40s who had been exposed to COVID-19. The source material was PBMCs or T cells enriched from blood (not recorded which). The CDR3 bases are TGTGCCAGCAGGGCTGCCCGAGAGGGCCGAATCTCTGGAAACACCATATATTTT. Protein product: CASRAAREGRISGNTIYF. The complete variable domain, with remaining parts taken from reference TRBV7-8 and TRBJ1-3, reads GAGVSQSPRYKVAKRGQDVALRCDPISGHVSLFWYQQALGQGPEFLTYFQNEAQLDKSGLPSDRFFAERPEGSVSTLKIQRTQQEDSAVYLCASRAAREGRISGNTIYFGEGSWLTVV.